This TCR beta chain was identified in a study of T cell responses to AZD1222 COVID-19 vaccine. Study-wide points: An increase in Spike-specific TCR breadth and depth was observed after two AZD1222 doses. Just a handful of AZD1222 recipients were seropositive at baseline.

Data came from immunoSEQ multiplex PCR; TCRdb stores just in-frame clones and leaves some out. The table includes approximately 160,000 clones, approximately 93% detected once. Turning to this clone: As yet, its antigen is unknown.

The V gene lost 4 bases and the J gene lost 7 bases, with 4 bases spanning the gap. From germline, CDR1 is SGHVS and CDR2 FQNEAQ. CDR3 size: 11 residues. The chain employs TRBV7-8 and TRBJ1-4; D is ambiguous. Sequencing was performed on peripheral blood, taken on day 0 of AZD1222 vaccination. The source of this sequence is an adult in good health. CDR3 in DNA: TGTGCCAGCAGCTCGTTTGAAAAACTGTTTTTT. Protein product: CASSSFEKLFF.